The 32 T cell receptor beta chains given below trace back to one sample, sequenced in a study of control samples from healthy donors and cancer patients. This table comes from immunoSEQ multiplex PCR, and its TCRdb copy is limited to in-frame clones, with some not included. The table has about 54,000 clones, 95% to 97% seen once; the top ten hold under 2%. Sequences were obtained from blood. The receptor set was obtained from a woman aged 25-40 years in good health.

V gene TRBV21-1 combines with J gene TRBJ2-2. TRBV21-1 is given as a pseudogene. The CDR3 is made up of 12 amino acids. Written as DNA, the CDR3 is TGTGCCAGCAGTCGAAACACCGGGGAGCTGTTTTTT. As protein: CASSRNTGELFF.

CDR3 nucleotides: TGTGCCAGCAGTCCGGACAGGGAGTGGGCTGAAGCTTTCTTT. This encodes CASSPDREWAEAFF. The chain joins TRBV27 to TRBJ1-1; the match to TRBD1 covers 8 bases. Per the germline V gene, CDR1 is MNHEY and CDR2 is SMNVEV (reference sequence). This CDR3 contains 14 residues. The J segment lost 6 bases and the V segment lost 5 bases, leaving 8 bases of the junction unmatched.

This chain joins TRBV5-1 and TRBJ2-3; 11 positions match TRBD2. The CDR3 is 16 amino acids. Losses at the gene ends were 3 bases for V and 2 bases for J; bases not matched to a gene: 5. Germline assignment: CDR1 SGHRS and CDR2 YFSETQ. CDR3 nucleotide sequence: TGCGCCAGCAGCTCCGGGACTAGCGGTATCACAGATACGCAGTATTTT. Translating gives CASSSGTSGITDTQYF.

This clone was observed once. The rearrangement joins TRBV18 to TRBJ2-7; 7 bases map to TRBD1. CDR1 and CDR2 (germline): KGHSH, LQKENI. The CDR3 extends over 12 amino acids. The J segment lost 5 bases and the V segment lost 4 bases, leaving 2 bases of the junction unmatched. CDR3 DNA: TGTGCCAGCTCACGCGACAGGGACGAGCAGTACTTC. Protein product: CASSRDRDEQYF. The full variable domain, its missing parts supplied by reference TRBV18 and TRBJ2-7, is NAGVMQNPRHLVRRRGQEARLRCSPMKGHSHVYWYRQLPEEGLKFMVYLQKENIIDESGMPKERFSAEFPKEGPSILRIQQVVRGDSAAYFCASSRDRDEQYFGPGTRLTVT.

The rearrangement uses TRBV6-4 and TRBJ2-3; D gene unclear. Germline V lookup: CDR1 MRHNA, CDR2 SNTAGT. The CDR3 is 13 residues long. The V end was cut by 2 bases, the J end by 3 bases, with 6 bases between. In nucleotides, the CDR3 is TGTGCCAGCAGTGACGAGGAAACAGATACGCAGTATTTT. Its translation is CASSDEETDTQYF.

The CDR3 nucleotides are TGTGCCAGCGAGATCCGGGACAGGGGGCGCTTCTACGAGCAGTACTTC. Translating it yields CASEIRDRGRFYEQYF. This chain uses TRBV2 with TRBJ2-7; 12 bases map to TRBD1. V was pared by 8 bases and J by 3 bases, with 11 bases of the junction left unmatched. Germline CDR1 SNHLY, CDR2 FYNNEI. This CDR3 region has 16 residues.

The chain has TRBV5-1 and TRBJ2-7, with D possibly being TRBD1 (6 bases). The CDR3 covers 14 residues. Trimming pared 4 bases from V and 1 base from J, leaving 12 bases between. Germline CDR1 reads SGHRS; CDR2 reads YFSETQ. CDR3 region: CASSHRERSYEQYF. The CDR3 nucleotides are TGCGCCAGCAGCCACAGGGAAAGGTCCTACGAGCAGTACTTC.

The chain carries TRBV7-9 and TRBJ1-4; a possible D gene is TRBD1 (5 bases). Germline assignment: CDR1 SEHNR and CDR2 FQNEAQ (reference sequence). The ends were cut back, 5 bases at V and 8 bases at J, with 27 bases in the middle. The CDR3 loop spans 18 amino acids. This CDR3 is CASSAGGRSETRGEKLFF. As DNA, the CDR3 is TGTGCCAGCAGCGCCGGGGGACGGAGCGAAACCCGCGGGGAAAAACTGTTTTTT.

The chain links TRBV6-5 to TRBJ1-2, with 8 bases that match TRBD1. Germline lookup yields CDR1 MNHEY and CDR2 SVGAGI. This CDR3 contains 12 residues. Trimming at V came to 10 bases and at J to 7 bases, leaving 8 bases not matched to a gene. The CDR3 loop is CATHWTGFGYTF. CDR3 nucleotide sequence: TGTGCCACCCATTGGACAGGGTTTGGCTACACCTTC.

V usage is TRBV7-6 and J usage is TRBJ2-3; no reliable D call. CDR1 SGHVS and CDR2 FNYEAQ come from the germline V gene. The CDR3 is 12 amino acids. With 5 bases removed from V and 11 bases from J, the gap between germline ends came to 14 bases. The DNA for the CDR3 is TGTGCCAGCAGCCCACCCCCCCCTAGGCAGTATTTT. It is translated as CASSPPPPRQYF.

This clone was recorded once. This chain uses TRBV28 with TRBJ1-1; a weak D match, TRBD1 (5 bases). CDR3 length: 13 amino acids. V shed 3 bases and J shed 8 bases, with 13 bases lying between them. Per germline, CDR1 MDHEN and CDR2 SYDVKM. Here the CDR3 reads CASSLKGIGEAFF. The CDR3 DNA follows: TGTGCCAGCAGTTTGAAGGGGATAGGGGAAGCTTTCTTT.

This rearrangement joins TRBV7-2 to TRBJ2-7; 11 bases fit TRBD2. Looked up from germline, CDR1 is SGHTA and CDR2 is FQGNSA. Trimming cost V 1 base and J 8 bases; bases outside gene matches: 10. CDR3 length equals 16 residues. CDR3 sequence: CASSLGLAGTFSKQYF. The CDR3 nucleotides read TGTGCCAGCAGCTTAGGACTAGCGGGGACATTTTCGAAGCAGTACTTC.

This clone was observed a single time. The J gene is TRBJ1-2, the V gene TRBV28; no clear D. In germline, CDR1 is MDHEN, CDR2 SYDVKM. With 6 bases removed from V and 0 bases from J, the gap between germline ends came to 11 bases. The CDR3 runs to 14 residues. As DNA, the CDR3 is TGTGCCAGCAGCCTCCTCCTGTCTAACTATGGCTACACCTTC. Residues: CASSLLLSNYGYTF.

V gene TRBV27 combines with J gene TRBJ2-1, with 9 nucleotides matching TRBD2. The CDR3 sequence is 20 residues long. Germline V gene lookup returns CDR1 MNHEY and CDR2 SMNVEV (reference sequence). Trimming took 4 bases from V and 4 from J; bases not matched to a gene: 20. The DNA for the CDR3 is TGTGCCAGCAGTTCCCTCAGGGACCCCTCTGGGCTAGCGGGGTACAATGAGCAGTTCTTC. Translation gives CASSSLRDPSGLAGYNEQFF.

J is TRBJ2-7 and V is TRBV5-5, with 8 positions matching TRBD1. This CDR3 is 18 amino acids long. Trimming took 4 bases from V and 0 from J; bases not matched to a gene: 15. In germline, CDR1 is SGHKS, CDR2 YYEKEE (reference sequence). Here the CDR3 reads CASSQITGTGSSSYEQYF. The CDR3 nucleotides read TGTGCCAGCAGCCAGATTACCGGGACAGGAAGTTCCTCCTACGAGCAGTACTTC.

J is TRBJ1-2 and V is TRBV27; 9 bases map to TRBD1. The CDR3 sequence is 18 residues long. CDR1 is MNHEY and CDR2 is SMNVEV in the germline V gene (reference sequence). V lost 2 bases to trimming and J lost 4 bases; unmatched junction nucleotides: 14. CDR3 nucleotides: TGTGCCAGCAGTTTAAACACAGGGGGCGCTTGGCCGTTCTATGGCTACACCTTC. This encodes CASSLNTGGAWPFYGYTF.

This clone was seen only once. The chain uses TRBV19 and TRBJ2-7, with 8 positions matching TRBD2. Losses at the gene ends were 5 bases for V and 6 bases for J; bases not matched to a gene: 9. The CDR3 spans 14 residues. Germline V gives CDR1 LNHDA, CDR2 SQIVND (reference sequence). In DNA form, the CDR3 reads TGTGCCAGTAGTTTCCGAGCGGGAGAGAGCGAGCAGTACTTC. Its translation: CASSFRAGESEQYF. Full variable domain (outside the CDR3, taken from reference TRBV19 and TRBJ2-7): DGGITQSPKYLFRKEGQNVTLSCEQNLNHDAMYWYRQDPGQGLRLIYYSQIVNDFQKGDIAEGYSVSREKKESFPLTVTSAQKNPTAFYLCASSFRAGESEQYFGPGTRLTVT.

This rearrangement joins TRBV19 to TRBJ2-1; D not certain. Per germline, CDR1 LNHDA and CDR2 SQIVND (reference sequence). V was clipped by 11 bases and J by 2 bases, with 13 bases between them. The CDR3 loop spans 13 amino acids. The CDR3 region has the DNA TGTGCCGCCGCTCCAACCGCCTACAATGAGCAGTTCTTC. The encoded protein is CAAAPTAYNEQFF.

The rearrangement links TRBV3-1 (or the pseudogene TRBV3-2) to TRBJ2-7; perhaps D is TRBD1 or TRBD2 (5 bases each). The V gene's germline CDR1 is LGHDT and CDR2 YNNKEL (reference sequence). This CDR3 contains 15 residues. V gave up 1 base and J gave up 4 bases, with 14 bases separating them. The CDR3 DNA reads as TGTGCCAGCAGCCAAGGTAGGGACGACGTTTACGAGCAGTACTTC. Protein: CASSQGRDDVYEQYF.

This chain connects TRBV21-1 to TRBJ1-3. TRBV21-1 has pseudogene status. This CDR3 comprises 15 residues. The CDR3 protein is CASSKALLSGNTIYF. The DNA of the CDR3 is TGTGCCAGCAGCAAAGCGCTTTTAAGTGGAAACACCATATATTTT.

The chain uses TRBV5-1 and TRBJ2-7, with TRBD1 matching over 9 bases. V trimming: 5 bases; J trimming: 4 bases; junction bases outside the gene matches: 10. CDR1 is SGHRS and CDR2 is YFSETQ in the germline V gene. The CDR3 has 15 amino acids. The CDR3 here is CASSWGTGQGYEQYF. CDR3 bases: TGCGCCAGCAGTTGGGGGACAGGGCAAGGATACGAGCAGTACTTC.

This clone was picked up a small number of times. The chain carries TRBV6-4 and TRBJ2-4; D unresolved. Trimming removed 0 bases at V and 2 bases at J, with 11 bases between. CDR3 size: 16 residues. The germline V gene encodes CDR1 MRHNA and CDR2 SNTAGT. CDR3 DNA: TGTGCCAGCAGTGACTCGAGGCCCCTACCCAAAAACATTCAGTACTTC. It encodes CASSDSRPLPKNIQYF.

The chain combines TRBV29-1 with TRBJ2-7, with D unresolved. This CDR3 contains 11 residues. Germline assignment: CDR1 SQVTM and CDR2 ANQGSEA. V was clipped by 0 bases and J by 3 bases, with 3 bases between them. In DNA form, the CDR3 reads TGCAGCGTTGAAGACAGCTACGAGCAGTACTTC. This sequence encodes CSVEDSYEQYF.

Only a few counts were recorded for this clone. This chain links TRBV5-1 with TRBJ2-5, with a tentative D call TRBD2 (6 bases). V dropped 4 bases and J dropped 3 bases, with 13 bases sitting between them. Germline V CDR1 and CDR2: SGHRS, YFSETQ. The length of the CDR3 is 14 residues. DNA for the CDR3: TGCGCCAGCAGCAGGGACTTTGAAGAAGAGACCCAGTACTTC. This gives the protein CASSRDFEEETQYF.

The chain uses TRBV5-1 and TRBJ2-4, with 7 bases matching TRBD1. This CDR3 spans 17 amino acids. V was pared by 0 bases and J by 0 bases, with 6 bases of the junction left unmatched. Germline-derived CDR1 and CDR2 are SGHRS and YFSETQ. CDR3 amino acids: CASSLGGTDLAKNIQYF. The CDR3 bases are TGCGCCAGCAGCTTGGGGGGGACAGACCTAGCCAAAAACATTCAGTACTTC.

J is TRBJ1-1 and V is TRBV11-1, with D perhaps TRBD1 (6 bases). Per the germline V gene, CDR1 is SGHAT and CDR2 is FQDESV (reference sequence). The V and J ends lost 5 bases and 6 bases respectively, with 19 bases between them. The CDR3 totals 15 residues. In DNA form, the CDR3 reads TGTGCCAGCAGCATTACTACAGGGAGGGTAGCTGAAGCTTTCTTT. It translates to CASSITTGRVAEAFF.

The rearrangement uses TRBV2 and TRBJ1-3, with D possibly matching TRBD1 (6 bases). From germline, CDR1 is SNHLY and CDR2 FYNNEI. Trimming left V 4 bases short and J 4 bases short, with 8 bases between. This CDR3 has 13 residues. CDR3 loop: CASSGDRGNTIYF. In DNA, the CDR3 is TGTGCCAGCAGTGGAGACAGGGGAAACACCATATATTTT.

The chain links TRBV7-8 to TRBJ2-1; TRBD2 matches at 7 bases. From germline, CDR1 is SGHVS and CDR2 FQNEAQ. V trimming: 5 bases; J trimming: 6 bases; junction bases outside the gene matches: 13. The CDR3 spans 16 residues. The CDR3 is CASSPDSREWGNEQFF. CDR3 sequence (DNA): TGTGCCAGCAGCCCCGATTCGCGGGAGTGGGGCAATGAGCAGTTCTTC. The whole variable domain, filled in from reference TRBV7-8 and TRBJ2-1, reads GAGVSQSPRYKVAKRGQDVALRCDPISGHVSLFWYQQALGQGPEFLTYFQNEAQLDKSGLPSDRFFAERPEGSVSTLKIQRTQQEDSAVYLCASSPDSREWGNEQFFGPGTRLTVL.

V usage is TRBV2 and J usage is TRBJ2-1, with TRBD2 identical over 11 bases. The CDR3 length is 15 residues. With 6 bases clipped from V and 3 bases from J, the junction kept 4 bases outside the gene matches. Germline values: CDR1 SNHLY, CDR2 FYNNEI. The CDR3 spells CASSAGTSGYNEQFF. In nucleotides, the CDR3 is TGTGCCAGCAGCGCCGGGACTAGCGGCTACAATGAGCAGTTCTTC.

CDR3 sequence (DNA): TGTGCCATCAGTGAGTCCCCGGGACTATCCTACAATGAGCAGTTCTTC. It yields the protein CAISESPGLSYNEQFF. V and J are TRBV10-3 and TRBJ2-1; 7 nucleotides agree with TRBD2. V gave up 0 bases and J gave up 1 base; unmatched junction bases: 3. This CDR3 region has 16 residues. Per germline, CDR1 ENHRY and CDR2 SYGVKD.

The V call is TRBV29-1, the J call TRBJ2-5, with a possible D match to TRBD2 (6 bases). The V gene lost 4 bases and the J gene lost 4 bases, with 13 bases spanning the gap. Germline CDR1 reads SQVTM; CDR2 reads ANQGSEA. The CDR3 totals 13 residues. In nucleotides, the CDR3 is TGCAGCGTTGCTGCGGTGGAGGGAGAGACCCAGTACTTC. It specifies CSVAAVEGETQYF.

J is TRBJ2-7 and V is TRBV27; D is unresolved. Germline V gives CDR1 MNHEY, CDR2 SMNVEV (reference sequence). The CDR3 runs to 13 residues. V was pared by 2 bases and J by 4 bases, with 9 bases between. CDR3 protein: CASSLRARYEQYF. Here the CDR3 DNA reads TGTGCCAGCAGTTTACGGGCCAGGTACGAGCAGTACTTC.